This TCR beta chain was sequenced in a study of patients and donors after allogeneic stem cell transplantation. TCRdb redid the calling of the RT-PCR reads with MiXCR, one entry per CDR3 protein. The table includes around 150,000 distinct CDR3 sequences, about two fifths detected once. This CDR3 is built from 13 residues. Germline CDR1 SQVTM, CDR2 ANQGSEA. V dropped 4 bases and J dropped 3 bases, with 12 bases sitting between them. This clonotype came up a few times. This TCR was sampled from a human donor who was either an allogeneic HSCT recipient or a stem cell or donor lymphocyte infusion donor (not recorded which). It is not recorded whose cells these are; they may come from a transplant donor. The chain combines TRBV29-1 with TRBJ1-1; weak D call: TRBD1 (6 bases). Material: blood, either unsorted or a sorted T cell fraction (not recorded which). CDR3 loop: CSVATRGDTEAFF. For the CDR3, the DNA is TGCAGCGTTGCGACGAGGGGGGACACTGAAGCTTTCTTT. Full variable domain (outside the CDR3, taken from reference TRBV29-1 and TRBJ1-1): SAVISQKPSRDICQRGTSLTIQCQVDSQVTMMFWYRQQPGQSLTLIATANQGSEATYESGFVIDKFPISRPNLTFSTLTVSNMSPEDSSIYLCSVATRGDTEAFFGQGTRLTVV.